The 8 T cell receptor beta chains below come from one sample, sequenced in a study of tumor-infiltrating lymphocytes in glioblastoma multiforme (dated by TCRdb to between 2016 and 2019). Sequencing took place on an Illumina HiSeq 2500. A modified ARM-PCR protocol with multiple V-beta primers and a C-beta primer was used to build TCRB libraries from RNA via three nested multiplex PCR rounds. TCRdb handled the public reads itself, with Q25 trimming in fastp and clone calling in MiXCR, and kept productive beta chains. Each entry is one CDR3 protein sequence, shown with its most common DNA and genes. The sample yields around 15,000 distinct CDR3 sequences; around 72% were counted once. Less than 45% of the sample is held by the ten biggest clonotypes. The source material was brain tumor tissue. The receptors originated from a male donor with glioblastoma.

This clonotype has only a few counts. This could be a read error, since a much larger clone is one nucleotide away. CDR3 region: CRVAWLSPGLSTDTQYF. The CDR3 DNA sequence: TGCAGGGTCGCGTGGTTATCACCGGGACTTAGCACAGATACGCAGTATTTT. The chain combines TRBV20-1 with TRBJ2-3; D might be TRBD2 (6 bases). The V gene's germline CDR1 is DFQATT and CDR2 SNEGSKA (reference sequence). The CDR3 is 17 residues long.

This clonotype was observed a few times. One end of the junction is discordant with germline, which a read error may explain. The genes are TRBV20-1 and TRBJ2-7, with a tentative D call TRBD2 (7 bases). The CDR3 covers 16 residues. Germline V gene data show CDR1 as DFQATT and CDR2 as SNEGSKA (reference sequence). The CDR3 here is CGARGISGGGGYEQYF. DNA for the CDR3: TGCGGTGCTAGAGGGATCAGCGGAGGGGGGGGTTACGAGCAGTACTTC.

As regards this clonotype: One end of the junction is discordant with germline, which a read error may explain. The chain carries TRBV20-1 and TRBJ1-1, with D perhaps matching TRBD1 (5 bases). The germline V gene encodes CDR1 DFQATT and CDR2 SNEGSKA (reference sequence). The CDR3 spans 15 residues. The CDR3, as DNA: TGCAGTGCCAGAGATCGGGGGGGACCTGGGTCTGGAGCTTTCTTT. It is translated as CSARDRGGPGSGAFF.

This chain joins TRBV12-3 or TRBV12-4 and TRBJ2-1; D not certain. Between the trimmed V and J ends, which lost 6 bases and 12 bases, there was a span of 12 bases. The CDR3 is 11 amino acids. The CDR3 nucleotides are TGTGCCAGCAGCCAAGAAGCCGGGCAGTTCTTC. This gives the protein CASSQEAGQFF.

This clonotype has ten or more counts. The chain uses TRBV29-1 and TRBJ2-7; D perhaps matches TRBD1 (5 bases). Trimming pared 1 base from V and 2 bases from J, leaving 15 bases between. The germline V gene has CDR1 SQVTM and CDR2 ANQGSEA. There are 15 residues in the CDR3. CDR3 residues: CSVEGLPGKTYEQYF. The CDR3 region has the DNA TGCAGCGTTGAAGGTTTGCCAGGGAAGACCTACGAGCAGTACTTC.

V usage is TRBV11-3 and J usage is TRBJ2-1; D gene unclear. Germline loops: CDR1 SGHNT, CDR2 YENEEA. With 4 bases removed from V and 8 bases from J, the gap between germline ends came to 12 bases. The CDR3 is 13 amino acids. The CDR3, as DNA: TGTGCCAGCAGCTCCACAAACGGAGATGAGCAGTTCTTC. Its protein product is CASSSTNGDEQFF.

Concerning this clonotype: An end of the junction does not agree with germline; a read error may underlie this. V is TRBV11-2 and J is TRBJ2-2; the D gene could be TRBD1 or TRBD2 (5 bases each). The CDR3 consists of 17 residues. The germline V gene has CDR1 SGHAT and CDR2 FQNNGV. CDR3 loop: CASSSRVQGQDTGELFF. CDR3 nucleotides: TGTGCCAGCAGCTCTAGGGTTCAGGGTCAGGACACCGGGGAGTTGTTTTTT.

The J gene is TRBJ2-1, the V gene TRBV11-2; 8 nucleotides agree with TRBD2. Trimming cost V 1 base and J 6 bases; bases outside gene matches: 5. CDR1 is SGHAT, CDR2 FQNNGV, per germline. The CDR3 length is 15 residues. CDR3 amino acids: CASSLGTAGGNEQFF. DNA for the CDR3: TGTGCCAGCAGCTTAGGTACCGCGGGGGGCAATGAGCAGTTCTTC.